This entry lists 29 T cell receptor beta chains sequenced from one sample in a study of blood T cell repertoires in COVID-19. Sequenced by immunoSEQ multiplex PCR; TCRdb stores in-frame clones only, minus some. The sample comprises approximately 280,000 clones, approximately 82% of which are singletons, and roughly 5.3% rests with the top ten. Specimen: PBMCs or T cells enriched from blood (not recorded which). These receptors all come from a man aged 35-49 years who had been exposed to COVID-19.

The chain employs TRBV11-2 and TRBJ2-7; D gene unclear. The CDR3 has 14 residues. V lost 5 bases to trimming and J lost 2 bases, with 13 bases between them. Germline V lookup: CDR1 SGHAT, CDR2 FQNNGV. The CDR3 here is CASSPGGSAYEQYF. The CDR3 region has the DNA TGTGCCAGCAGCCCGGGTGGCTCAGCCTACGAGCAGTACTTC.

The CDR3 sequence: CASSRSGTLYGYTF. The CDR3 DNA reads TGTGCCAGCAGCCGTTCCGGGACACTTTATGGCTACACCTTC. The gene calls are TRBV11-2 and TRBJ1-2, with D tentatively TRBD1 (6 bases). The germline CDR1 and CDR2 sequences are SGHAT and FQNNGV. The V and J ends lost 5 bases and 5 bases respectively, with 15 bases between them. The CDR3 consists of 14 residues. Supplemented by reference TRBV11-2 and TRBJ1-2, the full variable domain reads EAGVAQSPRYKIIEKRQSVAFWCNPISGHATLYWYQQILGQGPKLLIQFQNNGVVDDSQLPKDRFSAERLKGVDSTLKIQPAKLEDSAVYLCASSRSGTLYGYTFGSGTRLTVV.

This chain connects TRBV6-5 to TRBJ1-2; possibly TRBD1 for D (5 bases). The V and J ends lost 6 bases and 6 bases respectively, with 17 bases between them. The CDR3 spans 14 residues. The germline V gene encodes CDR1 MNHEY and CDR2 SVGAGI. In DNA, the CDR3 is TGTGCCAGCAGCCCCTCAGACAGAGCCAATGGCTACACCTTC. Translated: CASSPSDRANGYTF.

CDR3 sequence reads: CASSPIEREVGDTQYF. The CDR3 DNA sequence: TGTGCCAGCAGCCCGATTGAGCGGGAGGTAGGAGATACGCAGTATTTT. The V call is TRBV5-5, the J call TRBJ2-3; 9 positions match TRBD2. Germline V lookup: CDR1 SGHKS, CDR2 YYEKEE (reference sequence). The CDR3 covers 16 residues. V lost 4 bases to trimming and J lost 5 bases; unmatched junction nucleotides: 11.

This chain joins TRBV18 and TRBJ2-1, with no clear D. CDR1 KGHSH and CDR2 LQKENI come from the germline V gene. The CDR3 consists of 13 residues. V was pared by 6 bases and J by 3 bases, with 9 bases between. The CDR3 DNA is TGTGCCAGCTCGTACTATGGCTACAATGAGCAGTTCTTC. Protein product: CASSYYGYNEQFF.

The chain employs TRBV12-3 or TRBV12-4 and TRBJ1-2, with a weak D call TRBD1 (6 bases). V was shortened by 2 bases and J by 8 bases, with 12 bases between the two germline ends. The CDR3 consists of 13 residues. The CDR3 sequence is CASSLTGPLGYTF. The CDR3 DNA reads as TGTGCCAGCAGTTTAACAGGGCCCCTAGGCTACACCTTC.

This chain joins TRBV7-2 and TRBJ2-1, with D perhaps matching TRBD1 (6 bases). CDR3 size: 13 residues. Germline CDR1 and CDR2: SGHTA and FQGNSA. Trimming took off 1 base at V and 14 bases at J, with 15 bases between the two ends. CDR3 sequence: CASSLEPTGREFF. The CDR3 DNA follows: TGTGCCAGCAGCTTAGAACCGACAGGTAGGGAGTTCTTC.

This chain joins TRBV5-1 and TRBJ1-1; tentatively, D is TRBD1 (6 bases). The CDR3 is 17 residues long. Germline CDR1 SGHRS, CDR2 YFSETQ. Trimming removed 0 bases from V and 1 base from J, with 16 bases in between. Here the CDR3 DNA reads TGCGCCAGCAGCTTGGCTCCGGTCGACAGGACGAACACTGAAGCTTTCTTT. Translation: CASSLAPVDRTNTEAFF.

The chain employs TRBV6-5 and TRBJ1-5; D unclear. The germline V gene has CDR1 MNHEY and CDR2 SVGAGI. Trimming removed 7 bases from V and 2 bases from J, with 9 bases in between. CDR3 size: 13 residues. The CDR3 DNA reads as TGTGCCAGCAAAACTATCGGCAATCAGCCCCAGCATTTT. It is translated as CASKTIGNQPQHF.

This clone was picked up one time. This chain connects TRBV30 to TRBJ1-2, with D possibly TRBD1 on 5 matching bases. This CDR3 has 14 residues. Per the germline V gene, CDR1 is GTSNPN and CDR2 is SVGIG (reference sequence). Trimming left V 3 bases short and J 6 bases short, with 17 bases between. CDR3 sequence: CAWSRRDSPNGYTF. In nucleotides, the CDR3 is TGTGCCTGGAGCCGACGTGACAGCCCGAATGGCTACACCTTC.

This clone was seen a few times. The chain recombines TRBV5-1 with TRBJ1-3; D might be TRBD1 (5 bases). This CDR3 has 14 residues. Between the trimmed V and J ends, which lost 0 bases and 3 bases, there was a span of 7 bases. Looked up from germline, CDR1 is SGHRS and CDR2 is YFSETQ. In DNA form, the CDR3 reads TGCGCCAGCAGCTTGGGGGACTTTGGAAACACCATATATTTT. Residues: CASSLGDFGNTIYF. Full variable domain (remainder filled in from reference TRBV5-1 and TRBJ1-3): KAGVTQTPRYLIKTRGQQVTLSCSPISGHRSVSWYQQTPGQGLQFLFEYFSETQRNKGNFPGRFSGRQFSNSRSEMNVSTLELGDSALYLCASSLGDFGNTIYFGEGSWLTVV.

V and J are TRBV6-5 and TRBJ1-1, with no clear D. The length of the CDR3 is 13 residues. Trimming cost V 0 bases and J 5 bases, with 7 bases left between them. CDR1 is MNHEY and CDR2 is SVGAGI in the germline V gene. Here the CDR3 reads CASSYSGRTEAFF. As DNA, the CDR3 is TGTGCCAGCAGTTACTCTGGGAGAACTGAAGCTTTCTTT.

This chain joins TRBV14 and TRBJ2-5; D perhaps matches TRBD1 (5 bases). The CDR3 runs 15 residues. The V end lost 3 bases, the J end lost 5 bases, and 16 bases lay between the germline ends. Germline V gene lookup returns CDR1 SGHDN and CDR2 FVKESK. In nucleotides, the CDR3 is TGTGCCAGCAGCCACAAAGGGGTGTATGGGGAGACCCAGTACTTC. Amino acid sequence: CASSHKGVYGETQYF.

This clone was found a few times. J is TRBJ2-7 and V is TRBV5-1; possibly TRBD1 for D (5 bases). CDR1 SGHRS and CDR2 YFSETQ come from the germline V gene. The length of the CDR3 is 14 residues. The V gene lost 0 bases and the J gene lost 2 bases, with 9 bases spanning the gap. The CDR3 spells CASSLGDRTYEQYF. The CDR3 DNA reads as TGCGCCAGCAGCTTGGGAGACAGAACCTACGAGCAGTACTTC.

V is TRBV5-4 and J is TRBJ1-1; no reliable D call. Germline loops: CDR1 SGHNT, CDR2 YYREEE (reference sequence). Trimming removed 4 bases at V and 7 bases at J, with 17 bases between. This CDR3 comprises 14 residues. CDR3 coding DNA: TGTGCCAGCAGCCAGGAGGGCGGGTTTCGTGAAGCTTTCTTT. Translating it yields CASSQEGGFREAFF.

V is TRBV30 and J is TRBJ1-3, with D perhaps matching TRBD1 (6 bases). Deletions cut 5 bases from V and 4 bases from J, with 6 bases between. Germline V lookup: CDR1 GTSNPN, CDR2 SVGIG (reference sequence). This CDR3 is built from 11 residues. CDR3: CAWGTGNTIYF. In nucleotides, the CDR3 is TGTGCCTGGGGGACAGGAAACACCATATATTTT.

The chain joins TRBV9 to TRBJ2-2, with 12 bases identical to TRBD2. The V segment lost 0 bases and the J segment 4 bases; nucleotides outside the gene matches: 4. The V gene's germline CDR1 is SGDLS and CDR2 YYNGEE. There are 17 residues in the CDR3. This CDR3 reads CASSVGLAGVGTGELFF. The CDR3, as DNA: TGTGCCAGCAGCGTAGGACTAGCGGGAGTGGGCACCGGGGAGCTGTTTTTT.

The chain couples TRBV21-1 to TRBJ2-4; TRBD2, the D gene given by the table, was not confirmed from the DNA. TRBV21-1 is flagged as a pseudogene. This CDR3 has 16 residues. CDR3 region: CASSGSAGEDKNIQYF. The CDR3, as DNA: TGTGCCAGCAGCGGCTCGGCGGGGGAAGATAAAAACATTCAGTACTTC.

This sequence joins TRBV25-1 and TRBJ2-7; 8 bases are shared with TRBD2. V trimming: 3 bases; J trimming: 6 bases; junction bases outside the gene matches: 13. The CDR3 loop spans 16 amino acids. CDR1 is MGHDK, CDR2 SYGVNS, per germline. The CDR3 region is CASSDGGLEGLSEQYF. The CDR3 nucleotides read TGTGCCAGCAGTGATGGGGGACTAGAAGGTCTCTCCGAGCAGTACTTC.

The CDR3 protein is CASSRSANIQYF. CDR3 bases: TGTGCCAGCAGTCGTAGCGCAAACATTCAGTACTTC. The J gene is TRBJ2-4, the V gene TRBV2, with D tentatively TRBD2 (5 bases). The V gene's germline CDR1 is SNHLY and CDR2 FYNNEI. The CDR3 loop spans 12 amino acids. The V and J ends lost 5 bases and 6 bases respectively, with 8 bases between them.

V and J are TRBV20-1 and TRBJ2-3, with D unresolved. The CDR3 has 11 amino acids. Germline CDR1 and CDR2: DFQATT and SNEGSKA (reference sequence). The V end was cut by 0 bases, the J end by 15 bases, with 13 bases between. The CDR3 is CSARDRRGGYF. CDR3 coding DNA: TGCAGTGCTAGAGATCGGAGAGGCGGCTATTTT.

This chain joins TRBV14 and TRBJ2-1, with 8 positions matching TRBD2. Germline trimming cut 1 base from V and 7 bases from J; bases unmatched to any gene: 12. Germline lookup yields CDR1 SGHDN and CDR2 FVKESK. The length of the CDR3 is 17 residues. The CDR3 coding sequence is TGTGCCAGCAGCCAAGGTAGCGGGACCCCCCGGCTTAATGAGCAGTTCTTC. It is translated as CASSQGSGTPRLNEQFF.

The chain uses TRBV29-1 and TRBJ2-1; 14 positions match TRBD2. The CDR3 has 15 residues. The trim removed 7 bases at V and 7 bases at J, leaving 9 bases unmatched. CDR1 and CDR2 (germline): SQVTM, ANQGSEA. The CDR3: CSASHGTSGSNEQFF. Written as DNA, the CDR3 is TGCAGCGCGTCACACGGGACTAGCGGGAGTAATGAGCAGTTCTTC.

The chain is built from TRBV12-5 and TRBJ2-1; D gene unclear. CDR3 length equals 17 residues. Germline V CDR1 and CDR2: LGHNT, FRNRAP. V dropped 3 bases and J dropped 6 bases, with 21 bases sitting between them. The CDR3 DNA reads TGTGCTAGTGGTTTCATCCATTTAACGGCGCAGGTCAATGAGCAGTTCTTC. It codes for CASGFIHLTAQVNEQFF.

The genes are TRBV12-5 and TRBJ1-6; D remains ambiguous. This CDR3 spans 13 amino acids. The V end was cut by 6 bases, the J end by 3 bases, with 6 bases between. Germline-derived CDR1 and CDR2 are LGHNT and FRNRAP. CDR3 bases: TGTGCTAGTGGCGACTACTATAATTCACCCCTCCACTTT. Protein sequence: CASGDYYNSPLHF.

V is TRBV5-8 and J is TRBJ2-5; TRBD2 might be the D (6 bases). Per the germline V gene, CDR1 is SGHTS and CDR2 is YDEGEE. Trimming shortened V by 4 bases and J by 1 base, and 11 bases separated the two germline ends. The CDR3 is 14 amino acids. The CDR3 loop is CASSPGLRQETQYF. The CDR3 coding sequence is TGTGCCAGCAGCCCGGGACTTCGCCAAGAGACCCAGTACTTC. The full variable domain, its missing parts supplied by reference TRBV5-8 and TRBJ2-5, is EAGVTQSPTHLIKTRGQQATLRCSPISGHTSVYWYQQALGLGLQFLLWYDEGEERNRGNFPPRFSGRQFPNYSSELNVNALELEDSALYLCASSPGLRQETQYFGPGTRLLVL.

The chain uses TRBV2 and TRBJ1-5; D is ambiguous. Per germline, CDR1 SNHLY and CDR2 FYNNEI. The CDR3 runs to 14 residues. V was clipped by 11 bases and J by 3 bases, with 17 bases between them. The CDR3 loop reads CAPLGLRFNQPQHF. The CDR3 nucleotides read TGTGCCCCTCTAGGATTACGGTTCAATCAGCCCCAGCATTTT.

The J gene is TRBJ2-1, the V gene TRBV11-3; perhaps TRBD1 as D (6 bases). Germline CDR1 is SGHNT and CDR2 is YENEEA. The CDR3 is 17 residues long. The ends were cut back, 5 bases at V and 9 bases at J, with 26 bases in the middle. CDR3 amino acids: CASSRTLTGYGIGEQFF. The CDR3 nucleotides are TGTGCCAGCAGCCGAACCCTCACAGGGTACGGAATCGGTGAGCAGTTCTTC.

The V gene is TRBV19, the J gene TRBJ1-5; D perhaps matches TRBD1 (5 bases). Trimming removed 1 base at V and 7 bases at J, with 14 bases between. This CDR3 spans 15 amino acids. Per the germline V gene, CDR1 is LNHDA and CDR2 is SQIVND (reference sequence). CDR3 bases: TGTGCCAGTAGTATAGTTGGGGCCCCCCCCCAGCCCCAGCATTTT. Encoded protein: CASSIVGAPPQPQHF.